Listed below are T cell receptor beta chains from one sample, sequenced in a study of T-cell reconstitution after alpha-beta-depleted transplantation in children. From the PCR reads, TCRdb called clonotypes with MiXCR, one entry per CDR3 protein. The table includes roughly 300,000 distinct CDR3 sequences, about a tenth detected once. The starting material was PBMCs from the stem cell graft donor, obtained from the stem cell graft. The source of these receptors is a human donor who donated a stem cell graft to a child with acute lymphoblastic leukemia. CDR3s include the opening cysteine and the closing phenylalanine or tryptophan.

v_gene | len | CDR3aa
TRBV10-3 | 14 | CAISSTGEHLEAFF
TRBV5-1 | 15 | CASSVRAVGDYEQYF
TRBV12-3/TRBV12-4 | 12 | CASTWGYTEQFF
TRBV3-1 | 14 | CASSQVAGNSPLHF
TRBV29-1 | 13 | CSVVPPATGELFF
TRBV7-2 | 14 | CASSPLAGVGELFF
TRBV20-1 | 14 | CSASTGGHNSPLHF
TRBV21-1 | 13 | CASSKLQGYGYTF
TRBV27 | 13 | CASSLGITYEQYF
TRBV27 | 15 | CASSLRVWGTDTQYF